One and the same sample provided the 4 T cell receptor beta chains below, sequenced in a study of blood T cell repertoires in COVID-19. TCRdb's table, derived via immunoSEQ multiplex PCR, lists solely in-frame clones and lacks some. The sample contains 150,000 to 200,000 clones, about 89% of which appear only once. The sequenced sample consisted of PBMCs or T cells enriched from blood (not recorded which). All receptors come from a woman younger than 35 who had recovered from COVID-19.

V usage is TRBV10-3 and J usage is TRBJ2-3, with 10 bases aligning to TRBD2. With 11 bases clipped from V and 1 base from J, the junction kept 15 bases outside the gene matches. Per germline, CDR1 ENHRY and CDR2 SYGVKD. The length of the CDR3 is 17 residues. Here the CDR3 DNA reads TGTGCCTCGGGGACTAGCGTTCCTCCACGGGGCACAGATACGCAGTATTTT. This encodes CASGTSVPPRGTDTQYF.

This chain uses TRBV7-3 with TRBJ2-3; D is perhaps TRBD2 (5 bases). This CDR3 comprises 13 residues. Per germline, CDR1 SGHTA and CDR2 FQGTGA. With 0 bases removed from V and 10 bases from J, the gap between germline ends came to 11 bases. CDR3 residues: CASSLTHGGAQYF. CDR3 nucleotides: TGTGCCAGCAGCTTAACCCACGGAGGCGCGCAGTATTTT.

This clone was detected only once. Compared with germline, one end of the junction differs, possibly owing to a read error. This sequence joins TRBV15 and TRBJ2-7, with 7 bases fitting TRBD2. The CDR3 is 14 residues long. Germline V gene data show CDR1 as LNHNV and CDR2 as YYDKDF (reference sequence). The CDR3 here is CATSSPSTTSVQTF. The DNA for the CDR3 is TGTGCCACCAGCAGTCCCTCGACAACTAGCGTTCAGACGTTC.

The V gene is TRBV10-1, the J gene TRBJ2-7, with 8 bases aligning to TRBD1. J lost 2 bases, V lost 7 bases, and 4 bases had no gene match. Germline lookup yields CDR1 WNHNN and CDR2 SYGVQD (reference sequence). CDR3 length equals 13 residues. The DNA of the CDR3 is TGCGCCAGCACCGGGACAGGAGCCTACGAGCAGTACTTC. Translation: CASTGTGAYEQYF.